This T cell receptor beta chain was retrieved from a study of response to subunit inactivated influenza vaccine. Findings of the study overall: The authors proposed limited new T cell recruitment per seasonal influenza vaccination.

This clonotype has just a few counts. Its target is unknown. TCRdb ran MiXCR on the RT-PCR reads and lists one entry per CDR3 protein. This table holds over 450,000 distinct CDR3 sequences, roughly 13% found once. V was trimmed by 2 bases and J by 2 bases, leaving 15 bases between them. CDR3 length: 16 residues. Germline CDR1 is SGHAT and CDR2 is FQNNGV. The rearrangement links TRBV11-2 to TRBJ2-5, with unresolved D. The source material was PBMCs from blood, sampled about 40 days after vaccination. The TCR originated in a man in his forties or fifties who received an inactivated influenza vaccine. The CDR3 DNA reads as TGTGCCAGCAGCTTATTTGCCCGACGTCTACAAGAGACCCAGTACTTC. This encodes CASSLFARRLQETQYF.